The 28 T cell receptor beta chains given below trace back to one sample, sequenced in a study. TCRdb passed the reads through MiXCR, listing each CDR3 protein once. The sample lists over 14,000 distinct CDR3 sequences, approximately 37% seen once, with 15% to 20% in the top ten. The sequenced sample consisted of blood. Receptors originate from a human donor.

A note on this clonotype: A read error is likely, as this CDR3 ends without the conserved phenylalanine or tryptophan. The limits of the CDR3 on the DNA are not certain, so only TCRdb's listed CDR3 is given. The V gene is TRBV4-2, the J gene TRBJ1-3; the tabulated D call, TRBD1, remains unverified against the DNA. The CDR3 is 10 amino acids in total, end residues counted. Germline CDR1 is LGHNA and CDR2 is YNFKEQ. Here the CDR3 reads CASSQDPSGT.

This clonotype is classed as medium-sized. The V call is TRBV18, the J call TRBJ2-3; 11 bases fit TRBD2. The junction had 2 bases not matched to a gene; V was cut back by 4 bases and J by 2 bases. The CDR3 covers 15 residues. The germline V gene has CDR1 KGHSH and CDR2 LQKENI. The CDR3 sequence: CASSLTSGTTDTQYF. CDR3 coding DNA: TGTGCCAGCTCACTGACTAGCGGGACCACAGATACGCAGTATTTT.

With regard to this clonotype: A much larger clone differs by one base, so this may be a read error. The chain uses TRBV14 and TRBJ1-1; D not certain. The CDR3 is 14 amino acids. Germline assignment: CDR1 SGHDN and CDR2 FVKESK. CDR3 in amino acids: CANSRETIYTEAFF. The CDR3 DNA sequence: TGTGCCAACAGCCGAGAGACGATATACACTGAAGCTTTCTTT.

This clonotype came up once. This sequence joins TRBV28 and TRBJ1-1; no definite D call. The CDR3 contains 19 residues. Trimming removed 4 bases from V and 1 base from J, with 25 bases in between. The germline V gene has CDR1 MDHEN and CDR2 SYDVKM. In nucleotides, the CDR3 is TGTGCCAGCAGTTCGATAAGCGGCCGCCATGGAGGGTCGAACACTGAAGCTTTCTTT. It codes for CASSSISGRHGGSNTEAFF.

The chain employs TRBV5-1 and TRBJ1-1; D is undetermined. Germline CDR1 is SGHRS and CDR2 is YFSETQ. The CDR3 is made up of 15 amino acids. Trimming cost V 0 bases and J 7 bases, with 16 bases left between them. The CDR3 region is CASSLAVEGSNEAFF. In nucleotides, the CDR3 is TGCGCCAGCAGCTTGGCCGTAGAGGGAAGTAATGAAGCTTTCTTT.

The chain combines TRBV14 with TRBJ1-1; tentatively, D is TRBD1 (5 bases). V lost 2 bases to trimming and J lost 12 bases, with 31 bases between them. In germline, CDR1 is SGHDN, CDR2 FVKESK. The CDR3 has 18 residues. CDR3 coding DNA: TGTGCCAGCAGCCAATTACAGGACAAATTTGGAAACAGCCTCGAGACTTTCTTT. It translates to CASSQLQDKFGNSLETFF. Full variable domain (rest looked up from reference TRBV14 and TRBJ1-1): EAGVTQFPSHSVIEKGQTVTLRCDPISGHDNLYWYRRVMGKEIKFLLHFVKESKQDESGMPNNRFLAERTGGTYSTLKVQPAELEDSGVYFCASSQLQDKFGNSLETFFGQGTRLTVV.

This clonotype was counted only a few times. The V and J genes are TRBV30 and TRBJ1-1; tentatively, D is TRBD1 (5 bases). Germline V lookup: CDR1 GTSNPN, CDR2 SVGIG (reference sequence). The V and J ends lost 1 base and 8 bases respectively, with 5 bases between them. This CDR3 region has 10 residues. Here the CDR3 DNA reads TGTGCCTGGAGTGGGGGGGAAGCTTTCTTT. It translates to CAWSGGEAFF.

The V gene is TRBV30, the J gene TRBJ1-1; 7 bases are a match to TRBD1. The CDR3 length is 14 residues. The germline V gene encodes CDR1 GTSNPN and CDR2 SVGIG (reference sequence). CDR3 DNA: TGTAACATTGTGGGGACAGCTTGGGACACTGAAGCTTTCTTT. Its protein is CNIVGTAWDTEAFF.

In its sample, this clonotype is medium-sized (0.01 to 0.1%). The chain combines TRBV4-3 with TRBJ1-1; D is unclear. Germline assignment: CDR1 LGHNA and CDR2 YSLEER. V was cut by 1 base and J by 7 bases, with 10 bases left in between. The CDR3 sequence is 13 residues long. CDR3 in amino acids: CASSQARSLEAFF. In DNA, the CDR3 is TGCGCCAGCAGCCAAGCCCGAAGCCTTGAAGCTTTCTTT.

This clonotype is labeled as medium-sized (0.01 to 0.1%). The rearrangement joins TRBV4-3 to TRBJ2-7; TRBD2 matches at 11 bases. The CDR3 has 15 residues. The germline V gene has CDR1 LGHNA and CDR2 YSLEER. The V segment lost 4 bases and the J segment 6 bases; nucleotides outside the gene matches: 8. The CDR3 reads CASSPKLAGDGEQYF. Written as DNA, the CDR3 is TGCGCCAGCAGCCCCAAACTAGCGGGAGATGGCGAGCAGTACTTC.

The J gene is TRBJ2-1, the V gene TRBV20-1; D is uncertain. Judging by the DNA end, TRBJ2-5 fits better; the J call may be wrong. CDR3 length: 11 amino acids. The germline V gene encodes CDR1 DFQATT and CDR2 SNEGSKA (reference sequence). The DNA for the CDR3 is TGCAGTGCTGGGAATCAAGAGACCCAGTACTTC. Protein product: CSAGNQETQYF.

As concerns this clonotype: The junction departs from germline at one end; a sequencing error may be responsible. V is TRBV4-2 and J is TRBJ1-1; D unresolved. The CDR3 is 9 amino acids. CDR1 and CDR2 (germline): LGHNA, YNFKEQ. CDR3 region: CASSYATLW. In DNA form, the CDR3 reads TGTGCCAGCAGTTATGCTACATTGTGG.

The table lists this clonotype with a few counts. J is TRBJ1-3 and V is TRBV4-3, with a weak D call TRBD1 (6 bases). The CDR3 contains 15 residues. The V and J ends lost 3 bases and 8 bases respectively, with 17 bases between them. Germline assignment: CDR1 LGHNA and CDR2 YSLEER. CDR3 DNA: TGCGCCAGCAGCCATAGGGGGTTTTATGGCTACACCATATATTTT. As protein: CASSHRGFYGYTIYF.

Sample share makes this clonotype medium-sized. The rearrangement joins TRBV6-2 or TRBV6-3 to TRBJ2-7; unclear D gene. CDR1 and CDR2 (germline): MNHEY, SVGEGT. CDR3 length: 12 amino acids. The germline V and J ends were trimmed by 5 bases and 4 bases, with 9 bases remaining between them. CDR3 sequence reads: CASSPSVYEQYF. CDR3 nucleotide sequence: TGTGCCAGCAGTCCCAGCGTATACGAGCAGTACTTC.

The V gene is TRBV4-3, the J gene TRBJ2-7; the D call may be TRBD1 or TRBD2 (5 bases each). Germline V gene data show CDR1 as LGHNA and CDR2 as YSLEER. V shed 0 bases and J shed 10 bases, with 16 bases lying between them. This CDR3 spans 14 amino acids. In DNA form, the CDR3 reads TGCGCCAGCAGCCAAGATTTGGGGGAACCGATTCAGTACTTC. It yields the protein CASSQDLGEPIQYF.

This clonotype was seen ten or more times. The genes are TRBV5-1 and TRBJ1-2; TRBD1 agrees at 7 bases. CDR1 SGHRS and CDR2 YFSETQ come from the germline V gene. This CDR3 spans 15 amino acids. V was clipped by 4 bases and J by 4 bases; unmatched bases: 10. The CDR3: CASSEQTGVGYGYTF. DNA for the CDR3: TGCGCCAGCAGCGAACAAACAGGGGTGGGCTATGGCTACACCTTC.

The CDR3 reads CASSPSGAGKNIQYF. The CDR3, as DNA: TGTGCCAGCAGCCCTAGCGGCGCAGGCAAAAACATTCAGTACTTC. The chain couples TRBV12-3 or TRBV12-4 to TRBJ2-4; 7 nucleotides align to TRBD2. CDR3 length equals 15 residues. V lost 6 bases, J lost 3 bases, and 8 bases stayed unmatched.

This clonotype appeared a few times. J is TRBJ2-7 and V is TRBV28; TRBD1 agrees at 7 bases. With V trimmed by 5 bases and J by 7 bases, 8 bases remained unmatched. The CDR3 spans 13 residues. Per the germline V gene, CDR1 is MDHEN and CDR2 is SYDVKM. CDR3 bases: TGTGCCAGCAGTCACAGGGGCGCCGGGGAGCAGTACTTC. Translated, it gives CASSHRGAGEQYF.

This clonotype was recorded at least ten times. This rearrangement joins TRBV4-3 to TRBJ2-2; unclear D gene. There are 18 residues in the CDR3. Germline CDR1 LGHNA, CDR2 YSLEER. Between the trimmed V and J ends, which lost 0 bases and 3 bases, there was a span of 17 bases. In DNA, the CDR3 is TGCGCCAGCAGCCAAGATCTGGGCCCAGGCGAGGACACCGGGGAGCTGTTTTTT. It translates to CASSQDLGPGEDTGELFF.

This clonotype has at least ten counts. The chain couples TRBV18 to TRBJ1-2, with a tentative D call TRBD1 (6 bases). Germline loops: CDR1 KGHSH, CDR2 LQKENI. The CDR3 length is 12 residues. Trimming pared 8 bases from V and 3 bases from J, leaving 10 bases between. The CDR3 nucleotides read TGTGCCAGCCAGGGGATTGACTATGGCTACACCTTC. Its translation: CASQGIDYGYTF.

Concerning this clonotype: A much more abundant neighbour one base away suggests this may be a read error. Written as DNA, the CDR3 is TGTGCCTGGAGGGTGACAGGGGGCTACGAGCAGTTCTTC. This codes for CAWRVTGGYEQFF. The chain recombines TRBV30 with TRBJ2-1, with 10 bases aligning to TRBD1. CDR1 GTSNPN and CDR2 SVGIG come from the germline V gene (reference sequence). CDR3 length: 13 amino acids. V lost 3 bases and J lost 10; bases outside the gene matches: 6.

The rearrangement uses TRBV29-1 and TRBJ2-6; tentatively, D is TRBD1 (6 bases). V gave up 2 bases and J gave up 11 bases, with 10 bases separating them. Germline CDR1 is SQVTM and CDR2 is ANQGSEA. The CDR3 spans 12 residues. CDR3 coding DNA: TGCAGCGTTGAAATGGACAGCTACGTCCTGACTTTC. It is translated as CSVEMDSYVLTF.

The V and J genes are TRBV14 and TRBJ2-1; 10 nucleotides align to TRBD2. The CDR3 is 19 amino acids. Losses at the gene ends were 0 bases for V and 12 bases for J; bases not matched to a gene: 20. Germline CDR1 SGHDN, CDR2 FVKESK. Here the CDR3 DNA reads TGTGCCAGCAGCCAAGATAGGTGGACTAGCGGACCGCGAACAGATACGCAGTTCTTC. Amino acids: CASSQDRWTSGPRTDTQFF.

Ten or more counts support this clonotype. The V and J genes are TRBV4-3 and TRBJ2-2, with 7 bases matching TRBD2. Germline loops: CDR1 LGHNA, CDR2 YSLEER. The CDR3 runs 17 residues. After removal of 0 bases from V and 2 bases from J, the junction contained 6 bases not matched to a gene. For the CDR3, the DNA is TGCGCCAGCAGCCAAGATGTGTGGGGGGGAAACACCGGGGAGCTGTTTTTT. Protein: CASSQDVWGGNTGELFF.

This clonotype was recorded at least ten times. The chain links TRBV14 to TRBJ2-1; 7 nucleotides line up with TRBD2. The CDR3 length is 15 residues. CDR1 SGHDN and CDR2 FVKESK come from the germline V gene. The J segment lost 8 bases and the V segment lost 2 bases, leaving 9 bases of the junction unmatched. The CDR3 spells CASSQYGLGADEQFF. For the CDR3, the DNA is TGTGCCAGCAGCCAATACGGACTAGGCGCCGATGAGCAGTTCTTC.

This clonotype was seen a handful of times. Here the CDR3 DNA reads TGTGCTAACTATGGCTACACCTTC. This sequence encodes CANYGYTF. J is TRBJ1-2 and V is TRBV18; no firm D call. Germline assignment: CDR1 KGHSH and CDR2 LQKENI. The CDR3 sequence is 8 residues long.

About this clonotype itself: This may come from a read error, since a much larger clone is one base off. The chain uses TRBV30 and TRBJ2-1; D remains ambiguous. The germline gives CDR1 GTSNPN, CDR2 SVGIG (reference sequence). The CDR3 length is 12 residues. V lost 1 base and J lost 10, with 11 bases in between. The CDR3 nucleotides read TGTGCCTGGAGTGGTCCAGGCTACGAGCAGTTCTTC. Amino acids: CAWSGPGYEQFF. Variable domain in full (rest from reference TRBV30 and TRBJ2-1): SQTIHQWPATLVQPVGSPLSLECTVEGTSNPNLYWYRQAAGRGLQLLFYSVGIGQISSEVPQNLSASRPQDRQFILSSKKLLLSDSGFYLCAWSGPGYEQFFGPGTRLTVL.

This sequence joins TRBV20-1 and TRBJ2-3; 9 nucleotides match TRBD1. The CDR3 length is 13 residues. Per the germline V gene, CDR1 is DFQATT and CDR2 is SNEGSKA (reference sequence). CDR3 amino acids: CSTRDRGTDTQYF. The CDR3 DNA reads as TGCAGCACCCGGGACAGGGGCACAGATACGCAGTATTTT.